The clone carrying this T cell receptor (beta chain) was seen repeatedly, ten times or more. TCRdb re-called the 5' RACE reads through MiXCR, storing one row per CDR3 protein. Of about 240,000 distinct CDR3 sequences in the sample, less than 10% are singletons; the top ten hold under 7.5%. The entry originates in a study of CD8 T cells in ankylosing spondylitis. The CDR3 covers 13 residues. V was trimmed by 10 bases and J by 0 bases, leaving 11 bases between them. The germline V gene encodes CDR1 MDHEN and CDR2 SYDVKM. This TCR derives from a male donor with ankylosing spondylitis or in good health (not recorded which). This chain connects TRBV28 to TRBJ2-3; possible D gene TRBD1, 6 bases. Sequencing used blood, either unsorted or a sorted T cell fraction (not recorded which). Here the CDR3 reads CATGVGSTDTQYF. Written as DNA, the CDR3 is TGTGCCACAGGGGTGGGCAGCACAGATACGCAGTATTTT.